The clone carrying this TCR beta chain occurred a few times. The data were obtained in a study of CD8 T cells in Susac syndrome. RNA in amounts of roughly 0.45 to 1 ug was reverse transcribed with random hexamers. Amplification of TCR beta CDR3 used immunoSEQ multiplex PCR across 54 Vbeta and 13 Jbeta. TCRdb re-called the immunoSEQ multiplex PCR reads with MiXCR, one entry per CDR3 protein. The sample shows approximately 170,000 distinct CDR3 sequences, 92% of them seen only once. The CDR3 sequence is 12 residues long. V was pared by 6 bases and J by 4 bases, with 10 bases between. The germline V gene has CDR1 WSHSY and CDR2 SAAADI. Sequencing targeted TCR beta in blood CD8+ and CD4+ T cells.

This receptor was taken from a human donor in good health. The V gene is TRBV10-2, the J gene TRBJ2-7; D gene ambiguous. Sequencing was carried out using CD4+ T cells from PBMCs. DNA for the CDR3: TGCGCCAGCAGAAAGACACATTACGAGCAGTACTTC. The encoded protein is CASRKTHYEQYF.